This T cell receptor beta chain was identified during a study of a mutant IDH1 vaccine in newly diagnosed glioma (dated by TCRdb to the early 2020s). In the study overall: In the chemotherapy-containing groups, vaccination started alongside temozolomide cycles, whereas in patients who had radiotherapy alone it started 4-6 weeks after radiotherapy. Of the 30 or so patients who were treated, approximately 62% were male and about 40% were female, and the mean age was around 40 years. Prior to enrollment, patients had been given standard therapy consisting of radiotherapy alone, temozolomide alone, or radiochemotherapy with temozolomide, with the combination given to most patients. The week-35 safety follow-up was designated visit V12, and the week-47 end of study was designated visit V13. Peripheral blood was collected at six visits: V03 (baseline), V05, V07, V10, V12 and V13. For exploratory analyses, fewer than 30 treated patients had longitudinal TCRB deep sequencing done wherever samples were available.

V is pruned by 0 bases and J by 1 base, leaving 2 bases of the junction without a gene match. CDR3 length: 16 amino acids, cysteine to phenylalanine. Here the CDR3 DNA is all that survives: 48 bases in frame from base 1. Via the germline V gene, CDR1 is MNHEY and CDR2 SVGAGI. Receptor amplification or capture employed the immunoSEQ multiplex PCR assay. The hsTCRB Kit was used according to the manufacturer's protocol to amplify rearranged TCR beta chain sequences. Sequencing of TCRB libraries was carried out on an Illumina MiSeq. The original pipeline was this. The kit vendor's proprietary platform handled demultiplexing, trimming and gene mapping. TCRdb re-hosts the immuneACCESS table, in-frame sequences only. Its copies lack some clones; in the studies checked, an unresolved V gene accounts for under half of them, and the cause for the rest is not known. V, J and clone size derive from that table, while D and trimming were established from the DNA sequence. In this sample the table shows 13,000 or so clones, around 78% of which occur a single time. Around 4% of the sample rests with the top ten.

What this sample's time point label stands for: week 47, end of study. A 20-mer mutant IDH1 peptide at 300 micrograms in Montanide made up each vaccine dose, which was injected subcutaneously together with topical imiquimod. Eight vaccinations were administered to patients in weeks 1, 3, 5, 7, 11, 15, 19 and 23, corresponding to visits V03 through V10. The donors had newly diagnosed IDH1-mutant astrocytomas of WHO grade 3 or 4 that showed loss of nuclear ATRX. The samples were drawn from NOA16, a multicentre, single-arm, open-label phase I trial in Germany that tested a mutant IDH1 peptide vaccine in humans for the first time. Genomic DNA for TCRB sequencing was extracted from EDTA blood using the DNeasy Blood and Tissue Kit. A word on this clone: The antigen it recognizes is unknown. No base qualities exist here, and no much larger clone lies one base off it.

Points the paper makes about the study in general: It was noted by the authors that analyses of patient blood samples could not be reproduced owing to sample limitations. Pseudoprogression appeared unrelated to alterations in the top peripheral T cell clonotypes detected by TCRB sequencing. Availability determined which PBMC samples were chosen for TCRB deep sequencing. Across multiple MHC alleles, vaccine-induced immune responses were seen in nearly 95% of patients.

The rearrangement joined TRBV6-5 to TRBJ2-7; a stretch of 11 junction bases matches TRBD2. This clonotype was obtained from a woman between 35 and 50 years old with glioma. Sequencing was performed on PBMCs, taken from a glioma patient whose treatment included an IDH1 peptide vaccine. The DNA is TGTGCCAGCAGTTACTCGAGGACTAGCGGGTCCTACGAGCAGTACTTC. Its protein reads: CASSYSRTSGSYEQYF.